Listed below are T cell receptor beta chains from one sample, sequenced in a study of blood T cell repertoires in COVID-19. Generated by immunoSEQ multiplex PCR, the TCRdb table keeps only in-frame clones and is missing some. Seen here are under 450,000 clones, around nine tenths observed once, and the top ten hold 1.5% to 1.8%. Sequenced: peripheral blood. All receptors derive from a woman aged 35 to 49 with COVID-19, enrolled during active disease. Both conserved end residues are part of each CDR3. Rows may omit the clone size; those that give it use once, few, many or a size class.

v_call: TRBV30
clone_size: .
cdr3_aa: CARGGAAYNSPLHF

v_call: TRBV19
clone_size: .
cdr3_aa: CASSIGRGAAQPQHF

v_call: TRBV10-3
clone_size: .
cdr3_aa: CAISVTGVPYNEQFF

v_call: TRBV19
clone_size: .
cdr3_aa: CASSYTPHEAFF

v_call: TRBV28
clone_size: .
cdr3_aa: CASSFLAGEYEQYF

v_call: TRBV27
clone_size: .
cdr3_aa: CASSLYGGSDTQYF

v_call: TRBV19
clone_size: .
cdr3_aa: CASTQGQGGYQPQHF

v_call: TRBV6-5
clone_size: once
cdr3_aa: CASSEDSLNEKLFF

v_call: TRBV27
clone_size: .
cdr3_aa: CASSLSGENPYSYEQYF

v_call: TRBV30
clone_size: .
cdr3_aa: CAWTLSPGRYGYTF

v_call: TRBV19
clone_size: .
cdr3_aa: CASSLTGNSNQPQHF

v_call: TRBV10-3
clone_size: .
cdr3_aa: CAISARKSGTTPAYEQYF

v_call: TRBV19
clone_size: .
cdr3_aa: CASSVTGLSTEAFF

v_call: TRBV11-1
clone_size: .
cdr3_aa: CASSIRTGLNTEAFF

v_call: TRBV5-1
clone_size: .
cdr3_aa: CASSLGQGEEKLFF

v_call: TRBV5-4
clone_size: .
cdr3_aa: CASSTLAGSETQYF

v_call: TRBV2
clone_size: .
cdr3_aa: CASKTSSDEQYF

v_call: TRBV6-5
clone_size: .
cdr3_aa: CASRKAGGRGTQYF

v_call: TRBV20-1
clone_size: .
cdr3_aa: CSATDGGVSNQPQHF

v_call: TRBV7-9
clone_size: .
cdr3_aa: CASSSSGGFLYGYTF

v_call: TRBV18
clone_size: .
cdr3_aa: CASSPPGSQRTDTQYF

v_call: TRBV6-5
clone_size: .
cdr3_aa: CASRPAGEAYNEQFF

v_call: TRBV19
clone_size: .
cdr3_aa: CASGPGQPSLPQHF

v_call: TRBV19
clone_size: .
cdr3_aa: CASGLDSNYGYTF

v_call: TRBV19
clone_size: .
cdr3_aa: CASSIGGGEKETQYF

v_call: TRBV27
clone_size: once
cdr3_aa: CASSFSTGYNSPLHF

v_call: TRBV24-1
clone_size: .
cdr3_aa: CATSDFTTSGGGEQFF

v_call: TRBV7-2
clone_size: .
cdr3_aa: CASSPYLAGSTDTQYF

v_call: TRBV3-1/TRBV3-2
clone_size: .
cdr3_aa: CASSSRVGDTQYF

v_call: TRBV7-2
clone_size: .
cdr3_aa: CASSPAGGIQEQYF

v_call: TRBV6-6
clone_size: .
cdr3_aa: CASGILAGVSSYEQYF

v_call: TRBV30
clone_size: .
cdr3_aa: CAWSVQMNTEAFF

v_call: TRBV28
clone_size: .
cdr3_aa: CASSSPTSGGYNEQFF

v_call: TRBV28
clone_size: few
cdr3_aa: CASRILTGSLGTPLHF

v_call: TRBV5-1
clone_size: .
cdr3_aa: CASSRGGLAGAPHEQFF

v_call: TRBV6-5
clone_size: once
cdr3_aa: CASSYSRVQPQHF

v_call: TRBV11-2
clone_size: .
cdr3_aa: CASSSRGHGYTF

v_call: TRBV5-4
clone_size: once
cdr3_aa: CASSFPGTGVSEAFF

v_call: TRBV5-4
clone_size: .
cdr3_aa: CASSPRTGDYQETQYF

v_call: TRBV2
clone_size: .
cdr3_aa: CASVYSGANVLTF

v_call: TRBV28
clone_size: .
cdr3_aa: CASGDRVNYGYTF

v_call: TRBV2
clone_size: .
cdr3_aa: CASSGLAGGDNEQFF

v_call: TRBV7-9
clone_size: .
cdr3_aa: CASSLGGSGELFF

v_call: TRBV20-1
clone_size: .
cdr3_aa: CSASSGGSYSNEQFF

v_call: TRBV11-3
clone_size: .
cdr3_aa: CASSPRDRVHEQYF

v_call: TRBV9
clone_size: .
cdr3_aa: CASSVGTSGAFYEQYF

v_call: TRBV4-3
clone_size: .
cdr3_aa: CASSSSGRGETQYF

v_call: TRBV4-1
clone_size: .
cdr3_aa: CASTAKIVEAGGPPYYNEQFF

v_call: TRBV7-2
clone_size: .
cdr3_aa: CASSLEGGEGGYTF

v_call: TRBV6-5
clone_size: .
cdr3_aa: CASRTYLHTEAFF

v_call: TRBV7-2
clone_size: .
cdr3_aa: CASSLPFNTEAFF

v_call: TRBV6-2/TRBV6-3
clone_size: .
cdr3_aa: CASSRGQGTQPQHF

v_call: TRBV12-3/TRBV12-4
clone_size: .
cdr3_aa: CASSQGGGAEAFF

v_call: TRBV7-2
clone_size: few
cdr3_aa: CASSLVSANEKLFF

v_call: TRBV5-8
clone_size: .
cdr3_aa: CASSLGQVGQTETDTQYF

v_call: TRBV19
clone_size: .
cdr3_aa: CASSITQTVISNQPQHF

v_call: TRBV27
clone_size: .
cdr3_aa: CASSFVTGAGGTDTQYF